In its sample, the clone carrying this TCR beta chain was seen a few times. The antigen is undetermined. The sample is drawn from a study of cytotoxic CD8 clonotypes in ibrutinib-treated CLL. Study-level findings and limits: At baseline, clonality was higher than in age-matched healthy donors and correlated with CD8+ counts.

Profiled with immunoSEQ multiplex PCR; TCRdb holds only in-frame clones, not every one. The table lists tens of thousands of clones, over 80% of them singletons. With V trimmed by 1 base and J by 5 bases, 5 bases remained unmatched. The CDR3 has 16 amino acids. Germline CDR1 reads SGHTA; CDR2 reads FQGNSA. The chain uses TRBV7-2 and TRBJ2-7, with 13 positions matching TRBD2. This sequence originates from a human donor with chronic lymphocytic leukemia. Here the sequenced sample was PBMCs, taken after 24 months of ibrutinib treatment. The CDR3 reads CASSLVGTSGNDEQYF. In DNA form, the CDR3 reads TGTGCCAGCAGCTTAGTTGGGACTAGCGGGAACGACGAGCAGTACTTC.